The T cell receptor beta chain described here comes from a study of human T cells and chemical hapten exposure. Study results and caveats: With DPC sensitization, TCRs exceeding 1 in 1000 frequency showed no change.

The time point here: pre-sensitization, week 0. Specified treatment: therapeutic diphenylcyclopropenone sensitization with weekly scalp DPC. During construction of the library, unique molecular identifiers were attached to individual cDNA molecules for quantitative, reproducible TCR counting. TCRdb re-called the RACE reads through MiXCR, storing one row per CDR3 protein. The data hold about 250,000 distinct CDR3 sequences, with approximately 7.5% observed a single time. A note on this clonotype: Its specificity is not known.

From germline, CDR1 is MNHNY and CDR2 SVGAGI (reference sequence). The CDR3 runs 13 residues. Losses at the gene ends were 9 bases for V and 1 base for J; bases not matched to a gene: 4. This chain joins TRBV6-6 and TRBJ1-1; 8 bases match TRBD1. The sequences come from whole blood, collected in connection with sensitization to the hapten diphenylcyclopropenone (DPC). This TCR was recovered from a man between 18 and 29 years old with alopecia areata. Some clones in this sample may be carry-over from other donors' samples. The CDR3 nucleotides read TGTGCCAGTACGGGACAGGCGAACACTGAAGCTTTCTTT. This sequence encodes CASTGQANTEAFF.